This T cell receptor beta chain stems from a study of T-cell memory formation after mild COVID-19. Study-level findings and limits: Second-wave clones that peaked on day 37 lacked confirmed SARS-CoV-2 specificity. Researchers report contracting CD4+ clones mostly in CM and EM, with CD8+ clones in EMRA.

TCRdb reprocessed the 5' RACE reads via MiXCR and lists one record per CDR3 protein. The sample carries approximately 400,000 distinct CDR3 sequences, less than 25% recorded once. This clonotype came up a few times. The antigen is not known. Germline CDR1 is SGHRS and CDR2 is YFSETQ. V lost 3 bases, J lost 2 bases, and 9 bases stayed unmatched. This CDR3 has 16 residues. This TCR derives from an adult woman who had mild COVID-19 (a few samples of this study predate the infection). Cell type and time point are not known. Sequencing was done on a sample of PBMCs or a T cell subset sorted from them (not recorded which). J is TRBJ2-7 and V is TRBV5-1; 9 bases fit TRBD1. The CDR3 sequence is CASSYGKRQGAYEQYF. The CDR3, as DNA: TGCGCCAGCAGCTACGGGAAGAGACAGGGGGCCTACGAGCAGTACTTC. The variable domain in full, with the rest retrieved from reference TRBV5-1 and TRBJ2-7, is KAGVTQTPRYLIKTRGQQVTLSCSPISGHRSVSWYQQTPGQGLQFLFEYFSETQRNKGNFPGRFSGRQFSNSRSEMNVSTLELGDSALYLCASSYGKRQGAYEQYFGPGTRLTVT.